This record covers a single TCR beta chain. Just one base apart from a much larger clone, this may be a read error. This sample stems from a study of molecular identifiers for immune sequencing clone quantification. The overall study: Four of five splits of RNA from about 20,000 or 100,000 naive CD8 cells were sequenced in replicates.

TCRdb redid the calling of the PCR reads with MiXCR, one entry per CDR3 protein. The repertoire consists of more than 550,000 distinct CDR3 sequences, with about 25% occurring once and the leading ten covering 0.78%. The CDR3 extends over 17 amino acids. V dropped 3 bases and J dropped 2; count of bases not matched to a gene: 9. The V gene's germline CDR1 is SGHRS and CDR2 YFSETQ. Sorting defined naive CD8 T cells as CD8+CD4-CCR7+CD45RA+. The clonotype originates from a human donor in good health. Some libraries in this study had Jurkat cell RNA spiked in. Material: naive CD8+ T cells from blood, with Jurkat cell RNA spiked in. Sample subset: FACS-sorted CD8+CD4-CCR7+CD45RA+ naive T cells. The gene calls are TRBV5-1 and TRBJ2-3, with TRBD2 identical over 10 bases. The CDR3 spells CASSSALAGHLTDTQYF. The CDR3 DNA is TGCGCCAGCAGCTCCGCACTAGCGGGGCATCTCACAGATACGCAGTATTTT.